This TCR beta chain emerged from a study of beta chain features in type 1 diabetes. Study conclusions and caveats: TCRB CDR3s from Type 1 diabetes patients were moderately but significantly shorter in all four CD4+ subsets. Because the template was cDNA, high-expressing cells might be over-represented.

It was via CD45RO/CCR7/CD25/CD127/CD95/CD27 that CD4+ naive, central memory, regulatory and stem cell-like memory cells were sorted. Worth noting for this clone: Its antigen is still unknown.

All of the isolated RNA was reverse transcribed, so expressed TCRB transcripts were sequenced. A few million reads were obtained on average from naive, central memory and regulatory T cell samples. Profiling relied on immunoSEQ multiplex PCR, and the TCRdb table lists in-frame clones only, not all of them. The sample includes 810,000 or so clones, roughly 16% of them seen just once. Sequencing was carried out using naive CD4+ T cells from blood. The sequence derives from a woman aged 18-29 years in good health.

This CDR3 is CASSLILREGRNSEQFF. CDR3 sequence (DNA): TGCGCCAGCAGCTTGATTCTACGGGAGGGCCGGAATAGTGAGCAGTTCTTC. V and J are TRBV5-1 and TRBJ2-1; the match to TRBD2 covers 8 bases. The CDR3 is made up of 17 amino acids. J gave up 9 bases and V 1 base, and 15 bases lay outside the gene matches. In germline, CDR1 is SGHRS, CDR2 YFSETQ.